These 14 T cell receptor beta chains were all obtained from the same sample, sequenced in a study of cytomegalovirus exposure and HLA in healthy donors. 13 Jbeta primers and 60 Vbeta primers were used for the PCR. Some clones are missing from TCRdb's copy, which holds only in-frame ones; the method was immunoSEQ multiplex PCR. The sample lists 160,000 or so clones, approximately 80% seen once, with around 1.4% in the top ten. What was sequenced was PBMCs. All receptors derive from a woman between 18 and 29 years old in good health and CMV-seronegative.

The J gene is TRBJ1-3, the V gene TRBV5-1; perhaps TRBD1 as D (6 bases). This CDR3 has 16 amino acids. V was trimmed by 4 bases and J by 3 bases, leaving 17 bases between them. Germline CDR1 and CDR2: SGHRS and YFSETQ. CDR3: CASSQTTGISGNTIYF. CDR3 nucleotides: TGCGCCAGCAGCCAAACTACAGGGATAAGTGGAAACACCATATATTTT.

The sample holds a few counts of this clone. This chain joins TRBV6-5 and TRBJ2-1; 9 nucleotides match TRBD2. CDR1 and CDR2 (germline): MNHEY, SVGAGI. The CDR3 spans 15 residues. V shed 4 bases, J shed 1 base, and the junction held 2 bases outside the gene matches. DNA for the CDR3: TGTGCCAGCAGTTCCAGCGGGGGGTCCTACAATGAGCAGTTCTTC. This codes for CASSSSGGSYNEQFF.

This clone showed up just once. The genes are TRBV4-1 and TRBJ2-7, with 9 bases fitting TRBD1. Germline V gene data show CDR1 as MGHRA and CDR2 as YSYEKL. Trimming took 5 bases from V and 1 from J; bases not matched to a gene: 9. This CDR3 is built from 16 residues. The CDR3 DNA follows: TGCGCCAGCAGCTCGCCGGGACAGGGTTCTTCCTACGAGCAGTACTTC. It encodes CASSSPGQGSSYEQYF.

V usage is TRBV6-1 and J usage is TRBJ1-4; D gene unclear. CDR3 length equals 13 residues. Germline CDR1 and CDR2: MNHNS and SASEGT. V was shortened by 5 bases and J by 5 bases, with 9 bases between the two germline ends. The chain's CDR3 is CASSSRENEKLFF. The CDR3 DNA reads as TGTGCCAGCAGTAGCCGGGAGAATGAAAAACTGTTTTTT.

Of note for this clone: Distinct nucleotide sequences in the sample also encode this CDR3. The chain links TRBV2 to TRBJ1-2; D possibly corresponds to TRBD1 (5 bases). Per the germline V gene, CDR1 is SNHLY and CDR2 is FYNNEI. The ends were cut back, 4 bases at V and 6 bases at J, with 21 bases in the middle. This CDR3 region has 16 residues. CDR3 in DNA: TGTGCCAGCAGTGGAAGACAGCTGCTACGTTCGGATGGCTACACCTTC. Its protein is CASSGRQLLRSDGYTF.

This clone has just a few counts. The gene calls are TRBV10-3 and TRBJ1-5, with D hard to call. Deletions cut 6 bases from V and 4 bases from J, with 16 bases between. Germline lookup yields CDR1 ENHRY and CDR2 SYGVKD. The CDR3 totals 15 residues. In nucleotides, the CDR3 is TGTGCCATCAGCGCGGGAATCGACGGGAATCAGCCCCAGCATTTT. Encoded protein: CAISAGIDGNQPQHF.

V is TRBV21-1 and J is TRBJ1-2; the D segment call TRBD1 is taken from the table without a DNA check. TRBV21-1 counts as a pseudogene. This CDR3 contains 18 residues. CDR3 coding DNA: TGTGCCAGCAGGTACCGCAAATCTCGGACAGGCCTATACTATGGCTACACCTTC. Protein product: CASRYRKSRTGLYYGYTF.

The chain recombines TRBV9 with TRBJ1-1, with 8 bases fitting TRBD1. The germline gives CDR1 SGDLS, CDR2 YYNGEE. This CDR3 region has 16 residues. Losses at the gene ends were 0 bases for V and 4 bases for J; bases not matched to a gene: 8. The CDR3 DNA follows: TGTGCCAGCAGCGTAGGAATGTCAGGGGGCGTCACTGAAGCTTTCTTT. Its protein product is CASSVGMSGGVTEAFF. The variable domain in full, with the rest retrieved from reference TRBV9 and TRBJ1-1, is DSGVTQTPKHLITATGQRVTLRCSPRSGDLSVYWYQQSLDQGLQFLIQYYNGEERAKGNILERFSAQQFPDLHSELNLSSLELGDSALYFCASSVGMSGGVTEAFFGQGTRLTVV.

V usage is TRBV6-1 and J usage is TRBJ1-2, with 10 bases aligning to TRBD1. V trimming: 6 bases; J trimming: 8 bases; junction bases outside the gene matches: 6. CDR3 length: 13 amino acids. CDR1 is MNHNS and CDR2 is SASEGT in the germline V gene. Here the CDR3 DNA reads TGTGCCAGCAGCGGACAGGGGGAGTACGGCTACACCTTC. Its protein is CASSGQGEYGYTF.

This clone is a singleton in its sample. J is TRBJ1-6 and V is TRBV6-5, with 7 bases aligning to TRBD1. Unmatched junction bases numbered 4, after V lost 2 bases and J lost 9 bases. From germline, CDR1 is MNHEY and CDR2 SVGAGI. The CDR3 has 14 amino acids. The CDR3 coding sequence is TGTGCCAGCAGTTACGGTAGACAGGGTTCACCCCTCCACTTT. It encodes CASSYGRQGSPLHF.

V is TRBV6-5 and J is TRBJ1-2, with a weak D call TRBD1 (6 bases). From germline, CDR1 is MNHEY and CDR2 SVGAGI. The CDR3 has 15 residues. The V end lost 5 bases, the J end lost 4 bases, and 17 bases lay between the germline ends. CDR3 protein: CASSATGVKGYGYTF. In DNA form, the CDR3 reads TGTGCCAGCAGTGCGACAGGAGTTAAGGGCTATGGCTACACCTTC.

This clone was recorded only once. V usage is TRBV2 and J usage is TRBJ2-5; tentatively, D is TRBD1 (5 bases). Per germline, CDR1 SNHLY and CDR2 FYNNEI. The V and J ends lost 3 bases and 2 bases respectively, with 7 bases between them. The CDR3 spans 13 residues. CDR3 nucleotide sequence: TGTGCCAGCAGTGACAGGGTACAAGAGACCCAGTACTTC. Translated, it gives CASSDRVQETQYF. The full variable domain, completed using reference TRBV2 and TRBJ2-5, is EPEVTQTPSHQVTQMGQEVILRCVPISNHLYFYWYRQILGQKVEFLVSFYNNEISEKSEIFDDQFSVERPDGSNFTLKIRSTKLEDSAMYFCASSDRVQETQYFGPGTRLLVL.

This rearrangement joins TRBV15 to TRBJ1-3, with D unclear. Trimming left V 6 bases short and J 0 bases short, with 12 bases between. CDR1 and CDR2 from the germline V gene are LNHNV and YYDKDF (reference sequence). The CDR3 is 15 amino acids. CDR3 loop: CATSPRRSSGNTIYF. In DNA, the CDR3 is TGTGCCACCAGTCCTCGGAGGTCCTCTGGAAACACCATATATTTT.

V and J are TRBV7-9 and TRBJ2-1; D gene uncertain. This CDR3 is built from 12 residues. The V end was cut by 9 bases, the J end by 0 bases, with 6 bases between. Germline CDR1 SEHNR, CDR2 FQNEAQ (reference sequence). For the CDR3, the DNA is TGTGCCAGTCGTTACTCCTACAATGAGCAGTTCTTC. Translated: CASRYSYNEQFF. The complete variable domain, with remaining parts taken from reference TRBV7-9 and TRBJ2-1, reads DTGVSQNPRHKITKRGQNVTFRCDPISEHNRLYWYRQTLGQGPEFLTYFQNEAQLEKSRLLSDRFSAERPKGSFSTLEIQRTEQGDSAMYLCASRYSYNEQFFGPGTRLTVL.